This is a list of T cell receptor beta chains from one sample in a study of tumor-infiltrating lymphocytes in primary liver carcinoma. Using its own MiXCR run on the multiplex PCR reads, TCRdb lists one record per CDR3 protein. The sample includes more than 95,000 distinct CDR3 sequences, approximately 82% seen only once; the top ten take about 20%. Sample: liver tumor tissue from sampling region 3. These receptors were collected from a middle-aged man with primary liver carcinoma and hepatitis B virus infection. Each CDR3 is given with its conserved first and last residue. Fields, in order: D gene, J gene, V gene, clone size, CDR3 protein, CDR3 DNA. A D gene is named only where the DNA matches it firmly. Size is omitted from some rows. Given values are once, few, many or a class for expanded clones.

NA | TRBJ2-1 | TRBV6-2/TRBV6-3 | NA | CASSYLIVGKKQFF | TGTGCCAGCAGTTACCTGATAGTTGGAAAAAAGCAGTTCTTC
TRBD2 | TRBJ2-7 | TRBV11-2 | NA | CASSLREGRTSGLSSYEGYF | TGTGCCAGCAGCTTGAGGGAGGGGAGGACTAGCGGACTCAGCTCCTACGAGGGGTACTTC
NA | TRBJ1-2 | TRBV4-2 | once | CASSALDGDYGYAF | TGTGCCAGCAGCGCACTTGATGGGGACTATGGCTACGCCTTC
NA | TRBJ2-5 | TRBV11-2 | NA | CTSSLSSIQGNGRETQYF | TGTACCAGCAGCCTCAGCTCAATCCAGGGTAATGGGCGGGAGACCCAGTACTTC
NA | TRBJ1-1 | TRBV29-1 | NA | CSVAPGWAMNTEALF | TGCAGCGTGGCCCCAGGTTGGGCCATGAATACTGAAGCTCTCTTT
NA | TRBJ2-3 | TRBV29-1 | NA | CSALTAILTQYF | TGCAGCGCTTTGACGGCGATTCTCACACAGTATTTC
NA | TRBJ2-1 | TRBV5-4 | NA | CASSSQRNYNEQVF | TGTGCCAGCAGTTCGCAGCGGAACTACAATGAGCAGGTCTTC
NA | TRBJ2-2 | TRBV12-3/TRBV12-4 | once | CASSLVPASVTGELFF | TGTGCCAGCAGTTTAGTTCCAGCGAGTGTGACCGGGGAGCTGTTTTTT
TRBD1 | TRBJ2-7 | TRBV29-1 | NA | CSDEGTGSYEQYF | TGTAGCGATGAAGGGACAGGTTCCTACGAGCAGTACTTC
TRBD2 | TRBJ2-5 | TRBV5-1 | many | CASSLAGASGALQETQYF | TGCGCCAGCAGCTTGGCCGGGGCTAGCGGGGCCCTACAAGAGACCCAGTACTTC
NA | TRBJ2-5 | TRBV7-9 | NA | CASSLSRGEKTQYF | TGTGCCAGTAGCTTATCCAGGGGAGAAAAGACCCAGTACTTC
NA | TRBJ2-2 | TRBV6-5 | few | CASSYQETGELFF | TGCGCCAGCAGTTACCAGGAGACCGGGGAGCTGTTTTTT
NA | TRBJ1-3 | TRBV6-5 | once | CVSSYRTSSGNTIYF | TGTGTCAGCAGTTACCGGACGTCCTCAGGAAACACCATATATTTT
NA | TRBJ2-1 | TRBV11-3 | NA | CASSFAVPYYEQIF | TGTGCCAGCAGCTTCGCCGTCCCCTACTATGAGCAGATCTTC
NA | TRBJ1-1 | TRBV29-1 | NA | CGKTGRVNTEAFF | TGCGGCAAGACGGGACGGGTGAACACTGAAGCTTTCTTT
NA | TRBJ2-7 | TRBV6-6 | NA | CASSRALGEQNF | TGTGCCAGCAGTCGTGCCCTAGGTGAGCAGAACTTC
NA | TRBJ1-1 | TRBV11-2 | NA | CARTRSGNTEALF | TGTGCCAGAACCCGGTCGGGCAACACTGAAGCTCTCTTT
NA | TRBJ1-2 | TRBV12-3/TRBV12-4 | once | CASSLQSGGYTF | TGTGCCAGCAGTTTACAGTCAGGTGGTTACACCTTC
NA | TRBJ2-3 | TRBV14 | NA | CASSSGYTDTQYF | TGTGCCAGCAGCTCAGGATACACAGATACGCAATATTTT
NA | TRBJ1-2 | TRBV29-1 | NA | CSVKFGQLIYGYTF | TGTAGCGTCAAGTTTGGACAGTTGATATATGGCTACACCTTC
NA | TRBJ1-1 | TRBV12-5 | NA | CAGGRGLSGNTETFF | TGTGCTGGTGGTCGCGGCCTTTCAGGGAACACTGAAACTTTCTTT
TRBD1 | TRBJ1-5 | TRBV6-1 | NA | CANSEHTGTGNQPQHF | TGTGCCAACAGTGAACATACCGGGACAGGGAATCAGCCCCAGCATTTT
NA | TRBJ2-5 | TRBV5-4 | NA | CVSSLNWDGQETQYF | TGTGTCAGCAGCTTGAACTGGGACGGCCAAGAAACCCAGTACTTC
NA | TRBJ2-1 | TRBV29-1 | once | CSILTGVAGQFF | TGCAGCATATTAACCGGGGTGGCAGGGCAGTTCTTC
NA | TRBJ2-7 | TRBV6-6 | NA | CASSGVRNSYELYF | TGTGCCAGCAGTGGAGTACGGAATTCCTACGAGCTGTACTTC
NA | TRBJ2-3 | TRBV6-2/TRBV6-3 | NA | CASSSPRDSEAKYF | TGTGCCAGCAGTTCACCCCGGGACTCCGAAGCGAAGTATTTT
NA | TRBJ2-1 | TRBV12-3/TRBV12-4 | NA | CANSDQSGNEQFF | TGTGCCAACAGCGACCAGAGTGGCAATGAGCAGTTCTTC
NA | TRBJ1-1 | TRBV28 | few | CASSLGQKNTEALF | TGTGCCAGCAGTTTAGGACAGAAGAACACTGAAGCTCTCTTT
NA | TRBJ1-1 | TRBV29-1 | NA | CSVSAVRGMGTDAFF | TGCAGCGTTTCGGCAGTGCGGGGAATGGGAACTGATGCTTTCTTT
TRBD1 | TRBJ2-6 | TRBV5-4 | NA | CASSSTEGQGGANVLTF | TGTGCCAGCAGCTCAACAGAGGGACAGGGTGGGGCCAACGTCCTGACTTTC
TRBD2 | TRBJ2-3 | TRBV6-4 | NA | CTSSDSTSGSTDTQYF | TGTACCAGCAGTGACTCGACTAGCGGGAGCACAGATACCCAGTATTTT
NA | TRBJ2-2 | TRBV12-3/TRBV12-4 | NA | CATSSDYTEELFF | TGTGCCACCAGTTCGGACTACACCGAGGAGCTGTTTTTT
NA | TRBJ2-1 | TRBV4-1 | NA | CASRREESGQLYSAQFF | TGCGCCAGCAGGAGGGAGGAATCAGGACAGCTTTATAGCGCGCAGTTCTTC
TRBD1 | TRBJ2-7 | TRBV5-8 | NA | CASGLRGQGAYDQYF | TGTGCCAGCGGCTTACGCGGACAGGGGGCCTACGATCAGTACTTC
NA | TRBJ2-7 | TRBV6-2/TRBV6-3 | NA | CAISCKVPYEQYF | TGTGCCATCAGTTGCAAGGTACCCTACGAGCAGTATTTC
NA | TRBJ2-7 | TRBV11-1 | NA | CANRRKRSYEQYF | TGTGCCAACAGGAGGAAGCGATCCTATGAGCAGTACTTC
NA | TRBJ2-6 | TRBV25-1 | NA | CASNEEVDSGANVLTF | TGCGCCAGCAATGAAGAAGTGGACTCTGGGGCCAACGTCCTGACTTTC
NA | TRBJ2-2 | TRBV5-4 | NA | CANSSPQGNSGELFF | TGTGCCAACAGCTCCCCGCAGGGAAACAGCGGGGAGCTGTTTTTT
TRBD1 | TRBJ2-2 | TRBV6-4 | NA | CASSDGQGAGGLFF | TGTGCCAGCAGTGACGGGCAGGGGGCCGGGGGGCTGTTTTTT
NA | TRBJ1-3 | TRBV12-3/TRBV12-4 | NA | CANSPHSGNPIYF | TGTGCCAACAGTCCCCACTCTGGAAACCCCATATACTTT
NA | TRBJ2-3 | TRBV4-1 | NA | CTSSQDTAGDTQYF | TGTACCAGCAGCCAAGATACAGCGGGAGATACGCAGTATTTT
NA | TRBJ2-2 | TRBV29-1 | few | CSVVGSVGQTGELFF | TGCAGCGTTGTGGGGAGTGTAGGGCAAACCGGGGAGCTGTTTTTT
NA | TRBJ1-6 | TRBV2 | few | CASSLQENSYNSPLHF | TGTGCCAGCAGCCTACAGGAAAACTCCTATAATTCACCCCTCCACTTT
TRBD1 | TRBJ1-2 | TRBV12-3/TRBV12-4 | NA | CASSLPGQGSGYTF | TGTGCCAGCAGTCTGCCCGGACAGGGCAGTGGCTATACCTTC